A single sample is the source of the 6 T cell receptor beta chains below, sequenced in a study of T-cell reconstitution after alpha-beta-depleted transplantation in children. A TCRbeta library incorporating unique molecular identifiers was prepared. TCRdb called the PCR reads again in MiXCR, with one record for every CDR3 protein. The repertoire holds about 210,000 distinct CDR3 sequences, 17% seen once, with 40% to 50% in the top ten. Sequencing used PBMCs, mostly from graft donor cells, obtained 360 days after TCRalphabeta/CD19-depleted stem cell transplant. Receptor source: a male patient aged 2-15 years who had a stem cell transplant for acute lymphoblastic leukemia, so the T cells may come from the graft donor.

This clonotype was seen only a few times. The rearrangement joins TRBV20-1 to TRBJ1-3; no firm D call. Trimming left V 5 bases short and J 1 base short, with 12 bases between. The CDR3 consists of 14 residues. CDR1 DFQATT and CDR2 SNEGSKA come from the germline V gene (reference sequence). This CDR3 reads CSAEMGLSGNTIYF. As DNA, the CDR3 is TGCAGTGCTGAGATGGGTTTGTCTGGAAACACCATATATTTT.

This clonotype was detected only a few times. V usage is TRBV5-1 and J usage is TRBJ2-1, with unresolved D. Trimming pared 0 bases from V and 8 bases from J, leaving 9 bases between. Per germline, CDR1 SGHRS and CDR2 YFSETQ. The CDR3 totals 13 residues. As DNA, the CDR3 is TGCGCCAGCAGCTTGGACACCTTCGATGAGCAGTTCTTC. It yields the protein CASSLDTFDEQFF.

This clonotype came up once. V usage is TRBV5-6 and J usage is TRBJ1-2; D gene ambiguous. V lost 0 bases and J lost 3, with 6 bases in between. The CDR3 runs 13 residues. Germline V gene sequence: CDR1 SGHDT, CDR2 YYEEEE. CDR3 loop: CASSLGSHYGYTF. As DNA, the CDR3 is TGTGCCAGCAGCTTGGGCAGCCACTATGGCTACACCTTC.

This clonotype was counted ten times or more. The V and J genes are TRBV6-2 or TRBV6-3 and TRBJ2-2; D possibly corresponds to TRBD2 (6 bases). Germline V gene lookup returns CDR1 MNHEY and CDR2 SVGEGT. V dropped 2 bases and J dropped 1 base, with 17 bases sitting between them. The CDR3 is 18 residues long. CDR3 in DNA: TGTGCCAGCAGTTACAATGCTTTTAGCGGAGTGAACACCGGGGAGCTGTTTTTT. Protein: CASSYNAFSGVNTGELFF.

The chain carries TRBV6-1 and TRBJ1-5; TRBD1 agrees at 8 bases. The CDR3 consists of 11 residues. V shed 3 bases and J 12 bases; nucleotides not matched to a gene: 1. Germline V CDR1 and CDR2: MNHNS, SASEGT. The CDR3 region is CASSEDRDQHF. CDR3 bases: TGTGCCAGCAGTGAGGACAGGGACCAGCATTTT.

The table lists this clonotype with many counts. V is TRBV6-1 and J is TRBJ2-7, with TRBD1 matching over 9 bases. The CDR3 sequence is 15 residues long. Germline-derived CDR1 and CDR2 are MNHNS and SASEGT. After removal of 8 bases from V and 0 bases from J, the junction contained 8 bases not matched to a gene. CDR3 loop: CASALRTGVSYEQYF. The CDR3, as DNA: TGTGCCAGCGCTCTGCGGACAGGGGTCTCCTACGAGCAGTACTTC.